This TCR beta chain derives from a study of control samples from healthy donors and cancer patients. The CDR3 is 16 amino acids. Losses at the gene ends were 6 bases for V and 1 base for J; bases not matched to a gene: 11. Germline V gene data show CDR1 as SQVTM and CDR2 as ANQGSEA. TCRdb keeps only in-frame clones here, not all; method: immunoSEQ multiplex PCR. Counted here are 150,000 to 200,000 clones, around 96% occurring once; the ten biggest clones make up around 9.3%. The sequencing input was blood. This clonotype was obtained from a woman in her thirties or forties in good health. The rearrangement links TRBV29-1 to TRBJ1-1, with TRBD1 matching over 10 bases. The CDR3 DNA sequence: TGCAGCGTGGGACAGGGGTTGGGTGTCGGGAACACTGAAGCTTTCTTT. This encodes CSVGQGLGVGNTEAFF. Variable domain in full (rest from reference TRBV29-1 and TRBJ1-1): SAVISQKPSRDICQRGTSLTIQCQVDSQVTMMFWYRQQPGQSLTLIATANQGSEATYESGFVIDKFPISRPNLTFSTLTVSNMSPEDSSIYLCSVGQGLGVGNTEAFFGQGTRLTVV.